A selection of T cell receptor beta chains follows, all from one sample in a study of blood T cell repertoires in COVID-19. The method was immunoSEQ multiplex PCR; TCRdb's version includes in-frame clones alone and lacks a portion of them. The table has about 350,000 clones, approximately 90% seen once; the top ten hold 3% to 4.5%. The specimen sequenced was peripheral blood. The receptors originated from a woman in her fifties or sixties with COVID-19, enrolled during active disease. The CDR3 runs from the conserved cysteine through the conserved F or W. A D gene is named only where the DNA matches it firmly. Only part of the rows carry a size: once, few, many, or a class if the clone is expanded.

abundance: .
len: 15
v_gene: TRBV5-1
j_gene: TRBJ1-5
d_gene: .
CDR3aa: CASSLVSGQGASKHF
CDR3nt: TGCGCCAGCAGCTTGGTTTCCGGGCAGGGCGCAAGTAAGCATTTT

abundance: .
len: 16
v_gene: TRBV19
j_gene: TRBJ2-7
d_gene: TRBD1
CDR3aa: CASSIGLGTGRYEQYF
CDR3nt: TGTGCCAGTAGTATAGGTTTGGGGACAGGCCGCTACGAGCAGTACTTC

abundance: .
len: 13
v_gene: TRBV28
j_gene: TRBJ1-1
d_gene: .
CDR3aa: CASSWAENTEAFF
CDR3nt: TGTGCCAGCAGTTGGGCCGAGAACACTGAAGCTTTCTTT

abundance: few
len: 15
v_gene: TRBV11-3
j_gene: TRBJ1-5
d_gene: TRBD1
CDR3aa: CARPDRADGNQPQHF
CDR3nt: TGTGCCAGACCCGACAGGGCAGACGGCAATCAGCCCCAGCATTTT

abundance: .
len: 16
v_gene: TRBV19
j_gene: TRBJ1-2
d_gene: TRBD1
CDR3aa: CASSIVIAGGRYGYTF
CDR3nt: TGTGCCAGTAGTATAGTGATTGCAGGGGGAAGGTATGGCTACACCTTC

abundance: .
len: 16
v_gene: TRBV28
j_gene: TRBJ1-1
d_gene: .
CDR3aa: CASSLGPGRGLPEAFF
CDR3nt: TGTGCCAGCAGTTTAGGTCCCGGCAGGGGACTACCTGAAGCTTTCTTT

abundance: .
len: 14
v_gene: TRBV5-1
j_gene: TRBJ1-2
d_gene: .
CDR3aa: CASSLGAGNYGYTF
CDR3nt: TGCGCCAGCAGCTTGGGTGCAGGGAACTATGGCTACACCTTC

abundance: .
len: 15
v_gene: TRBV6-2/TRBV6-3
j_gene: TRBJ1-2
d_gene: .
CDR3aa: CASSSRGGDHYGYTF
CDR3nt: TGTGCCAGCAGTTCCCGCGGGGGAGATCACTATGGCTACACCTTC

abundance: .
len: 18
v_gene: TRBV11-2
j_gene: TRBJ2-7
d_gene: TRBD1
CDR3aa: CASSLIRDRGNLGYEQYF
CDR3nt: TGTGCCAGCAGCTTAATTCGGGACAGGGGGAATCTTGGCTACGAGCAGTACTTC

abundance: .
len: 14
v_gene: TRBV19
j_gene: TRBJ2-7
d_gene: .
CDR3aa: CASSTLAGTYEQYF
CDR3nt: TGTGCCAGTAGTACCCTGGCAGGGACCTACGAGCAGTACTTC

abundance: .
len: 16
v_gene: TRBV18
j_gene: TRBJ1-1
d_gene: TRBD1
CDR3aa: CASSPSRQGSNTEAFF
CDR3nt: TGTGCCAGCTCACCATCTAGACAGGGTTCAAACACTGAAGCTTTCTTT

abundance: .
len: 15
v_gene: TRBV24-1
j_gene: TRBJ1-2
d_gene: .
CDR3aa: CATSGGQRANYGYTF
CDR3nt: TGTGCCACCAGTGGAGGTCAGAGAGCTAACTATGGCTACACCTTC

abundance: .
len: 16
v_gene: TRBV2
j_gene: TRBJ1-2
d_gene: TRBD1
CDR3aa: CATTRDRGVRLYGYTF
CDR3nt: TGTGCCACAACCCGGGACAGGGGAGTGAGGCTCTATGGCTACACCTTC

abundance: .
len: 15
v_gene: TRBV11-2
j_gene: TRBJ2-7
d_gene: TRBD2
CDR3aa: CASSPTSGGYYEQYF
CDR3nt: TGTGCCAGCAGCCCTACTAGCGGGGGGTACTACGAGCAGTACTTC